This TCR beta chain was captured by sequencing in a study of blood T cell repertoires in COVID-19. From germline, CDR1 is SEHNR and CDR2 FQNEAQ (reference sequence). V was trimmed by 0 bases and J by 0 bases, leaving 14 bases between them. The CDR3 contains 18 residues. This study enrolled people aged 18 to 89 from roughly 22 US geographic areas. Here immunoSEQ multiplex PCR was the method, and the copy in TCRdb shows in-frame clones only, minus some. The repertoire holds roughly 330,000 clones, with nearly 90% as singletons. This clonotype was obtained from a woman aged 30 to 39 who had recovered from COVID-19. The sequencing sample was made of PBMCs or T cells enriched from blood (not recorded which). The V call is TRBV7-9, the J call TRBJ1-4; D possibly corresponds to TRBD1 (6 bases). As DNA, the CDR3 is TGTGCCAGCAGCTTAGCTCGGACAGTCTCTTCAACTAATGAAAAACTGTTTTTT. Translating it yields CASSLARTVSSTNEKLFF.